The next 3 T cell receptor beta chains were all read from a single sample in a study of cytomegalovirus exposure and HLA in healthy donors. Use of 60 Vbeta and 13 Jbeta primers characterized the PCR. TCRdb's table, derived via immunoSEQ multiplex PCR, lists solely in-frame clones and lacks some. The sample holds about 140,000 clones, more than 60% seen once. Sample: PBMCs. These receptors all come from a male donor in good health and CMV-seronegative.

The rearrangement links TRBV5-4 to TRBJ2-7; 8 bases are shared with TRBD1. V lost 3 bases, J lost 5 bases, and 10 bases stayed unmatched. CDR1 is SGHNT and CDR2 is YYREEE in the germline V gene (reference sequence). The CDR3 extends over 15 amino acids. CDR3 nucleotide sequence: TGTGCCAGCAGCTCTGACAGGGGAAGCGTTAACGAGCAGTACTTC. Its translation is CASSSDRGSVNEQYF.

The chain combines TRBV13 with TRBJ2-5; 7 bases map to TRBD1. With V trimmed by 3 bases and J by 5 bases, 6 bases remained unmatched. Germline V gene sequence: CDR1 PRHDT, CDR2 FYEKMQ (reference sequence). The CDR3 extends over 14 amino acids. CDR3 region: CASSFGQAGETQYF. Here the CDR3 DNA reads TGTGCCAGCAGCTTCGGACAGGCTGGGGAGACCCAGTACTTC. The variable domain in full, with the rest retrieved from reference TRBV13 and TRBJ2-5, is AAGVIQSPRHLIKEKRETATLKCYPIPRHDTVYWYQQGPGQDPQFLISFYEKMQSDKGSIPDRFSAQQFSDYHSELNMSSLELGDSALYFCASSFGQAGETQYFGPGTRLLVL.

J is TRBJ1-1 and V is TRBV9; D is possibly TRBD1 (5 bases). The CDR3 consists of 12 residues. The ends were cut back, 0 bases at V and 7 bases at J, with 7 bases in the middle. CDR1 is SGDLS and CDR2 is YYNGEE in the germline V gene. CDR3 coding DNA: TGTGCCAGCAGCGTAGTAGGGGATGAAGCTTTCTTT. Translating it yields CASSVVGDEAFF.